A single sample is the source of the 11 T cell receptor beta chains below, sequenced in a study of T cells after posttransplantation cyclophosphamide. Control samples came 1 year after myeloablative marrow transplants with methotrexate plus calcineurin inhibitor. Method: immunoSEQ multiplex PCR; TCRdb's copy keeps in-frame clones and lacks some. The sample consists of about 21,000 clones, 85% to 90% of them appearing once. The source material was PBMCs, sampled 350 to 400 days after allogeneic stem cell transplant with calcineurin inhibitor and methotrexate. Source of these receptors: a female patient between 30 and 40 years old who received an allogeneic stem cell transplant from an unrelated donor, was CMV-positive, and had acute and chronic GVHD. The graft donor may have given rise to some T cells.

The chain's CDR3 is CAWSAGNQPQHF. The CDR3 nucleotides are TGTGCCTGGAGTGCGGGAAATCAGCCCCAGCATTTT. The rearrangement uses TRBV30 and TRBJ1-5, with D unresolved. Germline V gene sequence: CDR1 GTSNPN, CDR2 SVGIG (reference sequence). The CDR3 runs 12 residues. The ends were cut back, 1 base at V and 4 bases at J, with 5 bases in the middle.

This clone was seen just once. The genes are TRBV5-4 and TRBJ1-1; D might be TRBD1 (5 bases). The CDR3 is 17 residues long. Trimming took off 4 bases at V and 0 bases at J, with 19 bases between the two ends. The germline V gene has CDR1 SGHNT and CDR2 YYREEE (reference sequence). This CDR3 is CASSPRGGSPMNTEAFF. Here the CDR3 DNA reads TGTGCCAGCAGCCCCCGGGGGGGGTCCCCTATGAACACTGAAGCTTTCTTT. Drawing the rest from reference TRBV5-4 and TRBJ1-1, the complete variable domain is ETGVTQSPTHLIKTRGQQVTLRCSSQSGHNTVSWYQQALGQGPQFIFQYYREEENGRGNFPPRFSGLQFPNYSSELNVNALELDDSALYLCASSPRGGSPMNTEAFFGQGTRLTVV.

J is TRBJ2-1 and V is TRBV5-5; D is unresolved. This CDR3 contains 13 residues. V was cut by 0 bases and J by 5 bases, with 6 bases left in between. Germline CDR1 and CDR2: SGHKS and YYEKEE (reference sequence). The CDR3 is CASSLGPDNEQFF. DNA for the CDR3: TGTGCCAGCAGCTTGGGTCCGGACAATGAGCAGTTCTTC.

This clone was found a few times. The chain joins TRBV9 to TRBJ2-3, with D possibly being TRBD2 (7 bases). The germline V gene has CDR1 SGDLS and CDR2 YYNGEE. The CDR3 length is 17 residues. Trimming removed 3 bases from V and 3 bases from J, with 20 bases in between. The chain's CDR3 is CASSGIQGAGSTDTQYF. In nucleotides, the CDR3 is TGTGCCAGCAGCGGAATACAGGGAGCGGGGTCGACAGATACGCAGTATTTT.

The rearrangement links TRBV9 to TRBJ2-5; D is unclear. Trimming pared 0 bases from V and 3 bases from J, leaving 6 bases between. Germline CDR1 reads SGDLS; CDR2 reads YYNGEE. CDR3 length equals 13 residues. The CDR3 DNA sequence: TGTGCCAGCAGCGTAGCGGTGGAAGAGACCCAGTACTTC. This sequence encodes CASSVAVEETQYF.

The chain employs TRBV20-1 and TRBJ2-1; D is ambiguous. Germline V gene sequence: CDR1 DFQATT, CDR2 SNEGSKA (reference sequence). The V gene lost 6 bases and the J gene lost 9 bases, with 12 bases spanning the gap. This CDR3 contains 11 residues. The CDR3 here is CSAPRLVEQFF. In DNA, the CDR3 is TGCAGTGCCCCGCGCCTGGTTGAGCAGTTCTTC.

The J gene is TRBJ1-3, the V gene TRBV6-5; 12 nucleotides line up with TRBD1. Trimming took 4 bases from V and 5 from J; bases not matched to a gene: 6. The CDR3 length is 16 residues. Germline values: CDR1 MNHEY, CDR2 SVGAGI. In DNA, the CDR3 is TGTGCCAGCAGTTCCGGGACAGGGGGCCGTCGAAACACCATATATTTT. It encodes CASSSGTGGRRNTIYF.

The V gene is TRBV9, the J gene TRBJ2-1, with 11 positions matching TRBD2. Germline V gene data show CDR1 as SGDLS and CDR2 as YYNGEE. Trimming cost V 3 bases and J 4 bases; bases outside gene matches: 3. CDR3 size: 15 residues. The CDR3 DNA follows: TGTGCCAGCAGCGGTAGCGGGAGGGGATACAATGAGCAGTTCTTC. Its protein is CASSGSGRGYNEQFF. Based on the CDR3 plus reference TRBV9 and TRBJ2-1, the full variable domain is DSGVTQTPKHLITATGQRVTLRCSPRSGDLSVYWYQQSLDQGLQFLIQYYNGEERAKGNILERFSAQQFPDLHSELNLSSLELGDSALYFCASSGSGRGYNEQFFGPGTRLTVL.

The CDR3 DNA follows: TGTGCCAGCAGCCTCAGGGGGCAGGAAGCTTTCTTT. Translated, it gives CASSLRGQEAFF. This sequence joins TRBV11-3 and TRBJ1-1; TRBD1 aligns across 8 bases. J lost 8 bases, V lost 5 bases, and 4 bases had no gene match. The CDR3 is made up of 12 amino acids. Germline CDR1 is SGHNT and CDR2 is YENEEA.

The rearrangement joins TRBV7-3 to TRBJ2-1, with D possibly being TRBD1 (5 bases). Trimming took off 5 bases at V and 4 bases at J, with 9 bases between the two ends. This CDR3 comprises 13 residues. The germline V gene encodes CDR1 SGHTA and CDR2 FQGTGA. The CDR3 bases are TGTGCCAGCAGCGGGGCCATTTACAATGAGCAGTTCTTC. Residues: CASSGAIYNEQFF.

V gene TRBV15 combines with J gene TRBJ2-1; 9 bases agree with TRBD2. V lost 3 bases to trimming and J lost 4 bases; unmatched junction nucleotides: 4. Germline V gives CDR1 LNHNV, CDR2 YYDKDF (reference sequence). This CDR3 region has 15 residues. The CDR3 here is CATSSMREGYNEQFF. CDR3 sequence (DNA): TGTGCCACCAGCAGTATGCGGGAGGGGTACAATGAGCAGTTCTTC.